Shown below are 19 T cell receptor beta chains from a single sample sequenced in a study of Ad26.COV2.S vaccination and SARS-CoV-2 variants. Some clones are missing from TCRdb's copy, which holds only in-frame ones; the method was immunoSEQ multiplex PCR. The table has 300,000 to 400,000 clones, approximately 90% seen once. Treatment defined: 19 received Ad26.COV2.S at low or high dose, single or two shots; about 5 received placebo; per-sample allocation not given. Sampling was done on day 63 after the first vaccine or placebo injection. This sample comprised peripheral blood, obtained in a trial of Ad26.COV2.S vaccine versus placebo. The receptors here all came from a person between 18 and 59 years old who received the Ad26.COV2.S COVID-19 vaccine or a placebo.

The CDR3 loop is CASSVLRDSFFSNQPQHF. The CDR3 bases are TGTGCCAGCAGCGTCCTCCGGGACAGTTTTTTTAGCAATCAGCCCCAGCATTTT. The chain carries TRBV2 and TRBJ1-5, with 7 bases identical to TRBD1. In germline, CDR1 is SNHLY, CDR2 FYNNEI. This CDR3 is 18 amino acids long. V lost 6 bases, J lost 0 bases, and 14 bases stayed unmatched.

The chain joins TRBV13 to TRBJ1-5, with D hard to call. This CDR3 is built from 13 residues. The V gene lost 4 bases and the J gene lost 4 bases, with 8 bases spanning the gap. Germline V gives CDR1 PRHDT, CDR2 FYEKMQ (reference sequence). This chain's CDR3 is CASSWGGNQPQHF. In nucleotides, the CDR3 is TGTGCCAGCAGCTGGGGAGGAAATCAGCCCCAGCATTTT.

The chain employs TRBV11-2 and TRBJ1-3, with D perhaps TRBD1 (5 bases). The germline CDR1 and CDR2 sequences are SGHAT and FQNNGV. The ends were cut back, 5 bases at V and 0 bases at J, with 14 bases in the middle. This CDR3 has 16 amino acids. The CDR3 DNA reads as TGTGCCAGCAGCCTGCCGGACATATCCTCTGGAAACACCATATATTTT. The encoded protein is CASSLPDISSGNTIYF.

V and J are TRBV6-5 and TRBJ1-2; TRBD1 might be the D (5 bases). Looked up from germline, CDR1 is MNHEY and CDR2 is SVGAGI. Trimming removed 5 bases at V and 3 bases at J, with 13 bases between. This CDR3 has 14 residues. In nucleotides, the CDR3 is TGTGCCAGCAGTAGTGGACAAGAGCACTATGGCTACACCTTC. It translates to CASSSGQEHYGYTF.

J is TRBJ1-6 and V is TRBV5-8; TRBD1 agrees at 10 bases. Trimming took 3 bases from V and 1 from J; bases not matched to a gene: 7. Germline-derived CDR1 and CDR2 are SGHTS and YDEGEE. This CDR3 has 18 residues. CDR3 amino acids: CASSSGTGAWSYNSPLHF. The CDR3 region has the DNA TGTGCCAGCAGCTCTGGGACAGGGGCATGGTCCTATAATTCACCCCTCCACTTT.

The chain combines TRBV5-5 with TRBJ2-6; D might be TRBD2 (5 bases). The CDR3 runs to 17 residues. V was cut by 0 bases and J by 0 bases, with 10 bases left in between. Germline values: CDR1 SGHKS, CDR2 YYEKEE (reference sequence). CDR3 coding DNA: TGTGCCAGCAGCTTGGCGGGGTACACCTCTGGGGCCAACGTCCTGACTTTC. Translating it yields CASSLAGYTSGANVLTF.

This clone showed up just a few times. The chain employs TRBV20-1 and TRBJ1-4; D unclear. The germline CDR1 and CDR2 sequences are DFQATT and SNEGSKA (reference sequence). The CDR3 sequence is 13 residues long. V was pared by 3 bases and J by 4 bases, with 9 bases between. CDR3 loop: CSASERVNEKLFF. CDR3 coding DNA: TGCAGTGCTAGTGAAAGGGTTAATGAAAAACTGTTTTTT.

The chain combines TRBV5-6 with TRBJ2-1; 10 nucleotides agree with TRBD2. This CDR3 region has 16 residues. Germline CDR1 SGHDT, CDR2 YYEEEE. J lost 0 bases, V lost 5 bases, and 5 bases had no gene match. The DNA of the CDR3 is TGTGCCAGCAGTGCCGGACTAGCGGCCTCCTACAATGAGCAGTTCTTC. It translates to CASSAGLAASYNEQFF.

This chain joins TRBV4-2 and TRBJ2-3; 11 bases are shared with TRBD2. Per the germline V gene, CDR1 is LGHNA and CDR2 is YNFKEQ. The V and J ends lost 0 bases and 1 base, in that order; junction bases with no gene match: 0. This CDR3 region has 16 residues. The CDR3, as DNA: TGTGCCAGCAGCCAAGAGGGACTAGCGGGCACAGATACGCAGTATTTT. It translates to CASSQEGLAGTDTQYF.

At least ten counts were recorded for this clone. The J gene is TRBJ1-3, the V gene TRBV18; the D gene is possibly TRBD1 (5 bases). The V end lost 0 bases, the J end lost 0 bases, and 12 bases lay between the germline ends. The CDR3 sequence is 17 residues long. Germline CDR1 and CDR2: KGHSH and LQKENI. DNA of the CDR3: TGTGCCAGCTCACCACCGCAGGGCCCATACTCTGGAAACACCATATATTTT. Amino acid sequence: CASSPPQGPYSGNTIYF.

The rearrangement joins TRBV5-1 to TRBJ1-2; D perhaps matches TRBD1 (6 bases). The CDR3 extends over 15 amino acids. Germline-derived CDR1 and CDR2 are SGHRS and YFSETQ. Trimming removed 0 bases from V and 8 bases from J, with 17 bases in between. The CDR3: CASSLESGGPSGYTF. Written as DNA, the CDR3 is TGCGCCAGCAGCTTGGAGTCCGGGGGCCCTTCGGGCTACACCTTC.

The V call is TRBV7-8, the J call TRBJ2-1; 8 bases agree with TRBD1. The germline gives CDR1 SGHVS, CDR2 FQNEAQ. The J segment lost 7 bases and the V segment lost 0 bases, leaving 8 bases of the junction unmatched. The CDR3 is 16 residues long. In DNA, the CDR3 is TGTGCCAGCAGCTTAGCGGTCCAGGGGGCTCGGAATGAGCAGTTCTTC. The encoded protein is CASSLAVQGARNEQFF. Variable domain in full (rest from reference TRBV7-8 and TRBJ2-1): GAGVSQSPRYKVAKRGQDVALRCDPISGHVSLFWYQQALGQGPEFLTYFQNEAQLDKSGLPSDRFFAERPEGSVSTLKIQRTQQEDSAVYLCASSLAVQGARNEQFFGPGTRLTVL.

This clone occurred once. The rearrangement joins TRBV6-1 to TRBJ2-3, with TRBD1 identical over 9 bases. Trimming took 3 bases from V and 1 from J; bases not matched to a gene: 5. The CDR3 loop spans 16 amino acids. The germline V gene has CDR1 MNHNS and CDR2 SASEGT. In DNA, the CDR3 is TGTGCCAGCAGTGACCCGACAGGGGGAGGCACAGATACGCAGTATTTT. Protein: CASSDPTGGGTDTQYF.

The rearrangement uses TRBV14 and TRBJ2-3, with D possibly TRBD1 on 5 matching bases. Germline CDR1 is SGHDN and CDR2 is FVKESK. This CDR3 is built from 16 residues. V lost 1 base and J lost 2, with 13 bases in between. Written as DNA, the CDR3 is TGTGCCAGCAGCCAAGTTCGCCAGGGCCTCACAGATACGCAGTATTTT. Translation: CASSQVRQGLTDTQYF.

V is TRBV24-1 and J is TRBJ2-2; D is unresolved. The CDR3 totals 13 residues. Germline V gives CDR1 KGHDR, CDR2 SFDVKD. Deletions cut 0 bases from V and 5 bases from J, with 3 bases between. The CDR3 bases are TGTGCCACCAGTGATTTGGGGACCGGGGAGCTGTTTTTT. It specifies CATSDLGTGELFF.

This chain joins TRBV5-1 and TRBJ1-3; D gene unclear. Deletions cut 0 bases from V and 8 bases from J, with 12 bases between. The CDR3 covers 14 residues. Germline V gives CDR1 SGHRS, CDR2 YFSETQ. The CDR3 nucleotides are TGCGCCAGCAGCTTGGCATCAGCCCGGGACACCATATATTTT. Protein: CASSLASARDTIYF.

The chain recombines TRBV2 with TRBJ2-2; D is uncertain. Germline CDR1 SNHLY, CDR2 FYNNEI. The V end was cut by 6 bases, the J end by 0 bases, with 11 bases between. The CDR3 loop spans 15 amino acids. The CDR3: CASSARNSNTGELFF. The CDR3 coding sequence is TGTGCCAGCAGCGCCCGTAATTCGAACACCGGGGAGCTGTTTTTT.

V is TRBV28 and J is TRBJ2-7; a possible D gene is TRBD1 (5 bases). V was clipped by 5 bases and J by 6 bases, with 11 bases between them. Germline lookup yields CDR1 MDHEN and CDR2 SYDVKM. The CDR3 has 12 amino acids. The CDR3 region is CASSGAPIEQYF. The CDR3 region has the DNA TGTGCCAGCAGTGGGGCCCCCATCGAGCAGTACTTC.

The rearrangement joins TRBV9 to TRBJ2-3; maybe TRBD2 (5 bases). Germline loops: CDR1 SGDLS, CDR2 YYNGEE. The V gene lost 4 bases and the J gene lost 3 bases, with 15 bases spanning the gap. This CDR3 is built from 15 residues. CDR3 in amino acids: CASSWRGLKTDTQYF. The DNA of the CDR3 is TGTGCCAGCAGCTGGAGAGGGTTGAAGACAGATACGCAGTATTTT.